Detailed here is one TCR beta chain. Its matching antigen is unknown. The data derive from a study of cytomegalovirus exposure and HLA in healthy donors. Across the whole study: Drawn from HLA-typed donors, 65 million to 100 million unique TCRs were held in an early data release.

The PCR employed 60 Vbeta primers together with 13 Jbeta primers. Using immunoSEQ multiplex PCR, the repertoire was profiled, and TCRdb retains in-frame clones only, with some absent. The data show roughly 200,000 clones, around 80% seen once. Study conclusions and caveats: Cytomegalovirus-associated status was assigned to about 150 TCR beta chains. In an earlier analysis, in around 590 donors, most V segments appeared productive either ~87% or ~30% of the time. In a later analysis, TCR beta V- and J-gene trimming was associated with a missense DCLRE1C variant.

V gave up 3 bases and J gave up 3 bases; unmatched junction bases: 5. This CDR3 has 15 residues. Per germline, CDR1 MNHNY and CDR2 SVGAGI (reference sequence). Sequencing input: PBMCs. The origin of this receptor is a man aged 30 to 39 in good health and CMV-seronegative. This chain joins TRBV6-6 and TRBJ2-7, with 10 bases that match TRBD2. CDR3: CASSYSASGSYEQYF. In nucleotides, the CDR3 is TGTGCCAGCAGTTATTCGGCTAGCGGGAGCTACGAGCAGTACTTC.